The clone carrying this T cell receptor (beta chain) was observed once. The target antigen is unknown. Unique molecular identifiers were carried by the TCR beta cDNA libraries. TCRdb called the PCR reads again in MiXCR, with one record for every CDR3 protein. The sample contains almost 700,000 distinct CDR3 sequences, approximately 59% of which appear only once. This sample stems from a study of post-analysis software for immune sequencing data. Whole-study findings and limits: The five TRBV segments detected at higher frequency in patients than in controls included TRBV5-6, TRBV5-1 and TRBV20-1.

This CDR3 has 14 amino acids. The germline V and J ends were trimmed by 0 bases and 2 bases, with 8 bases remaining between them. Germline CDR1 and CDR2: SQVTM and ANQGSEA. The chain has TRBV29-1 and TRBJ1-3, with D possibly matching TRBD1 (5 bases). The specimen sequenced was blood. This TCR was recovered from a girl aged 2 to 9 with multiple sclerosis. The CDR3 DNA reads TGCAGCGTTGAAGATGGGGCAACTGGAAACACCATATATTTT. Its protein product is CSVEDGATGNTIYF.